Listed here are 19 T cell receptor beta chains from one sample, sequenced in a study of blood T cells in healthy people across ages (dated by TCRdb to about 2015). Library method: 5' RACE. The instrument was an Illumina HiSeq 2500. A second 7 to 11 cycle PCR used a sample-barcoded 5' primer and a J-beta primer mix. Starting from the raw public reads, TCRdb applied fastp trimming at Q25, assembled clones with MiXCR and retained in-frame beta chains. All rows with the same CDR3 protein become a single entry with the most common DNA and genes. The sample has roughly 640,000 distinct CDR3 sequences on record, roughly 30% of them singletons. 15% to 18% of the sample rests with the top ten. Specimen: blood. All receptors come from an elderly woman in good health.

This sequence joins TRBV7-2 and TRBJ1-6; perhaps TRBD1 as D (5 bases). The CDR3 length is 16 residues. Germline V CDR1 and CDR2: SGHTA, FQGNSA. Trimming took off 1 base at V and 7 bases at J, with 14 bases between the two ends. The CDR3 DNA reads TGTGCCAGCAGCTTAGGGTACAGGACGAACAATTCACCCCTCCACTTT. Translation: CASSLGYRTNNSPLHF. The whole variable domain, remainder taken from reference TRBV7-2 and TRBJ1-6, is GAGVSQSPSNKVTEKGKDVELRCDPISGHTALYWYRQSLGQGLEFLIYFQGNSAPDKSGLPSDRFSAERTGGSVSTLTIQRTQQEDSAVYLCASSLGYRTNNSPLHFGNGTRLTVT.

The chain links TRBV27 to TRBJ2-7; D ambiguous. Germline assignment: CDR1 MNHEY and CDR2 SMNVEV (reference sequence). The V end lost 5 bases, the J end lost 0 bases, and 20 bases lay between the germline ends. The CDR3 runs 17 residues. The CDR3 spells CASSPIGRTQSSYEQYF. CDR3 in DNA: TGTGCCAGCAGTCCAATAGGCAGGACCCAGAGCTCCTACGAGCAGTACTTC.

This clonotype appeared many times. Its ends do not fully match the called genes, so a read error is possible. The chain joins TRBV7-7 to TRBJ2-1; TRBD2 matches 14 bases. The CDR3 sequence is 16 residues long. Germline CDR1 and CDR2: SSHAT and FNYEAQ (reference sequence). CDR3 loop: CASSSGTSGGFNEQFF. CDR3 sequence (DNA): TGTGCTAGCAGCTCCGGGACTAGCGGGGGTTTCAATGAGCAGTTCTTC.

The rearrangement joins TRBV28 to TRBJ1-6; D possibly corresponds to TRBD1 (5 bases). Trimming removed 7 bases from V and 7 bases from J, with 14 bases in between. CDR3 size: 14 residues. The germline V gene has CDR1 MDHEN and CDR2 SYDVKM. CDR3 protein: CASIPSRANSPLHF. CDR3 nucleotide sequence: TGTGCCAGCATCCCCTCCAGGGCAAATTCACCCCTCCACTTT.

Note on this clonotype: This could be a read error, since a much larger clone is one nucleotide away. The J gene is TRBJ2-7, the V gene TRBV15; D is uncertain. The CDR3 extends over 12 amino acids. V lost 0 bases, J lost 7 bases, and 7 bases lay in between. Germline V CDR1 and CDR2: LNHNV, YYDKDF (reference sequence). Here the CDR3 reads CATSRDRNEQYF. The DNA of the CDR3 is TGTGCCACCAGCAGAGACAGGAATGAGCAGTACTTC.

This clonotype was seen many times. V gene TRBV11-1 combines with J gene TRBJ2-3, with D perhaps TRBD2 (5 bases). CDR1 and CDR2 from the germline V gene are SGHAT and FQDESV (reference sequence). The CDR3 loop spans 16 amino acids. V lost 4 bases and J 0 bases, leaving 14 bases between the germline ends. Written as DNA, the CDR3 is TGTGCCAGCAGCTCCAGGCGGGCGGCCAGCACAGATACGCAGTATTTT. Its translation: CASSSRRAASTDTQYF.

This clonotype was found a few times. CDR3 region: CASSLSKGSGTQYF. The DNA of the CDR3 is TGTGCCAGCAGCCTATCAAAGGGGTCGGGTACGCAGTATTTT. This chain connects TRBV3-1 to TRBJ2-3, with D possibly matching TRBD1 (5 bases). V was pared by 4 bases and J by 8 bases, with 16 bases between. Germline lookup yields CDR1 LGHDT and CDR2 YNNKEL (reference sequence). CDR3 length equals 14 residues.

This clonotype was seen ten or more times. This sequence may be a read error, since a much larger clone differs from it by one base. The chain combines TRBV5-1 with TRBJ2-1; perhaps TRBD1 as D (6 bases). The germline CDR1 and CDR2 sequences are SGHRS and YFSETQ. Trimming removed 2 bases at V and 6 bases at J, with 12 bases between. This CDR3 is built from 14 residues. In nucleotides, the CDR3 is TGCGCCAGCAGCTTCTCCCAGGGGAGCAATGAGCAGTTCTTC. Protein sequence: CASSFSQGSNEQFF.

With regard to this clonotype: Possible read error: a much larger clone is one base away. The chain couples TRBV7-9 to TRBJ2-1; D is uncertain. The V and J ends lost 7 bases and 12 bases respectively, with 22 bases between them. The CDR3 runs 14 residues. Germline CDR1 and CDR2: SEHNR and FQNEAQ (reference sequence). CDR3 nucleotides: TGTGCCAGCACCTCGATGGGGTGGATCGATGTGCAGTTCTTC. Amino acids: CASTSMGWIDVQFF.

This clonotype was seen repeatedly, ten times or more. The J gene is TRBJ2-4, the V gene TRBV9; D perhaps matches TRBD2 (7 bases). The CDR3 is made up of 14 amino acids. CDR1 is SGDLS, CDR2 YYNGEE, per germline. Trimming stripped 0 bases from V and 7 bases from J, with 11 bases between. The CDR3 spells CASSVGGGRNIQYF. The DNA of the CDR3 is TGTGCCAGCAGCGTAGGGGGGGGCAGGAACATTCAGTACTTC.

The chain has TRBV29-1 and TRBJ2-2; TRBD2 matches 12 bases. This CDR3 is built from 13 residues. Germline loops: CDR1 SQVTM, CDR2 ANQGSEA. V trimming: 6 bases; J trimming: 9 bases; junction bases outside the gene matches: 5. The CDR3 DNA reads TGCAGCGTGAGACTAGCGGGGGACCGGGAGCTGTTTTTT. Encoded protein: CSVRLAGDRELFF.

The chain links TRBV14 to TRBJ2-5; the D gene could be TRBD1 or TRBD2 (6 bases each). Germline V gene data show CDR1 as SGHDN and CDR2 as FVKESK. The CDR3 has 13 amino acids. Trimming pared 5 bases from V and 13 bases from J, leaving 20 bases between. CDR3 protein: CASSREVRGQLYF. CDR3 DNA: TGTGCCAGCAGCAGGGAAGTACGGGGGCAGTTGTACTTC.

The chain has TRBV4-2 and TRBJ1-4; D remains ambiguous. V was clipped by 0 bases and J by 7 bases, with 9 bases between them. In germline, CDR1 is LGHNA, CDR2 YNFKEQ. This CDR3 has 14 amino acids. In DNA, the CDR3 is TGTGCCAGCAGCCAAGATAAAGGCTCTGAAAAACTGTTTTTT. It translates to CASSQDKGSEKLFF.

The rearrangement uses TRBV6-6 and TRBJ2-1; either TRBD1 or TRBD2 may fit D (5 bases each). CDR1 is MNHNY and CDR2 is SVGAGI in the germline V gene (reference sequence). Trimming stripped 5 bases from V and 12 bases from J, with 23 bases between. This CDR3 contains 15 residues. The CDR3 DNA reads TGTGCCAGCAGTACCCGGGGCGCACCTTTGGATGGGCAGTTCTTC. Amino acid sequence: CASSTRGAPLDGQFF.

The chain uses TRBV5-1 and TRBJ2-5; the D is unclear. Trimming cost V 0 bases and J 2 bases, with 11 bases left between them. Germline V gene data show CDR1 as SGHRS and CDR2 as YFSETQ. The CDR3 runs 15 residues. The CDR3 DNA reads TGCGCCAGCAGCTTGGCCGCAGTATATCAAGAGACCCAGTACTTC. Residues: CASSLAAVYQETQYF.

This clonotype occurred many times. The chain is built from TRBV27 and TRBJ2-3; D may be TRBD2 (6 bases). The germline CDR1 and CDR2 sequences are MNHEY and SMNVEV (reference sequence). The ends were cut back, 5 bases at V and 3 bases at J, with 9 bases in the middle. This CDR3 is built from 13 residues. In DNA form, the CDR3 reads TGTGCCAGCAGTGGGGGGAATACAGATACGCAGTATTTT. Translation: CASSGGNTDTQYF.

The chain links TRBV7-8 to TRBJ2-5, with TRBD2 matching over 12 bases. Germline V gene data show CDR1 as SGHVS and CDR2 as FQNEAQ. The ends lost 5 bases at V and 2 bases at J; junction bases unmatched: 6. The CDR3 is 16 residues long. CDR3 amino acids: CASSAEGLAGQETQYF. The CDR3, as DNA: TGTGCCAGCAGCGCCGAGGGACTAGCGGGTCAAGAGACCCAGTACTTC.

A note on this clonotype: An end of the junction does not agree with germline; a read error may underlie this. The chain combines TRBV6-6 with TRBJ1-1, with 8 bases identical to TRBD1. CDR3 length: 15 amino acids. Germline CDR1 is MNHNY and CDR2 is SVGAGI (reference sequence). CDR3 nucleotide sequence: TGTGCCAGCAGTCCGGGACAGGCTTTGAACACTGAAGTTTTCTTT. This codes for CASSPGQALNTEVFF.

Comment on this clonotype: At one of its ends the junction is not consistent with the germline gene, which may arise from a read error. The genes are TRBV7-6 and TRBJ2-3; D unclear. The germline CDR1 and CDR2 sequences are SGHVS and FNYEAQ. CDR3 length: 13 amino acids. The CDR3 here is CASGFYSTDTQYF. Here the CDR3 DNA reads TGTGCCAGCGGCTTCTATAGCACAGATACGCAGTATTTT.